A single sample is the source of the 27 T cell receptor beta chains below, sequenced in a study of cytomegalovirus exposure and HLA in healthy donors (dated by TCRdb to about 2017). Preparation of the library involved the immunoSEQ multiplex PCR assay. For the multiplex PCR, a mixture combining 60 forward primers for TCR Vbeta segments and 13 reverse primers for TCR Jbeta segments was used. TCRdb limited this immuneACCESS table to in-frame rearrangements with V and J called. A share of clones is missing; checked studies link under half to unresolved V genes, and the rest is unexplained. This sample is represented by more than 100,000 clones; roughly 60% of them were singletons. The ten biggest clones cover 2% to 2.5% of the sample. Input material: PBMCs. The receptors here all came from a woman aged 35 to 49 in good health and CMV-seronegative.

The rearrangement uses TRBV6-5 and TRBJ1-2; 8 nucleotides align to TRBD1. This CDR3 comprises 16 residues. Germline V lookup: CDR1 MNHEY, CDR2 SVGAGI. Trimming at V came to 2 bases and at J to 7 bases, leaving 12 bases not matched to a gene. CDR3 in amino acids: CASSYQIAGGSGGYTF. CDR3 coding DNA: TGTGCCAGCAGTTACCAAATTGCAGGGGGCTCAGGTGGCTACACCTTC.

The chain links TRBV30 to TRBJ1-2; 8 bases agree with TRBD1. The V segment lost 4 bases and the J segment 0 bases; nucleotides outside the gene matches: 7. This CDR3 spans 15 amino acids. Germline-derived CDR1 and CDR2 are GTSNPN and SVGIG (reference sequence). This CDR3 reads CAWKVWTGTNYGYTF. The CDR3 DNA sequence: TGTGCCTGGAAGGTCTGGACAGGGACTAACTATGGCTACACCTTC.

This chain links TRBV27 with TRBJ1-1; 9 bases agree with TRBD1. The CDR3 is made up of 15 amino acids. V trimming: 5 bases; J trimming: 4 bases; junction bases outside the gene matches: 8. CDR1 MNHEY and CDR2 SMNVEV come from the germline V gene (reference sequence). This CDR3 reads CASSRSRTGATEAFF. DNA of the CDR3: TGTGCCAGCAGTCGATCCCGGACAGGGGCCACTGAAGCTTTCTTT.

The chain couples TRBV5-8 to TRBJ2-1; D uncertain. CDR1 and CDR2 (germline): SGHTS, YDEGEE. V lost 0 bases and J 5 bases, leaving 9 bases between the germline ends. This CDR3 has 14 amino acids. CDR3 DNA: TGTGCCAGCAGCTTGGCGACGGGTCACAATGAGCAGTTCTTC. As protein: CASSLATGHNEQFF.

The V call is TRBV10-2, the J call TRBJ1-1; D is perhaps TRBD1 (6 bases). The V gene's germline CDR1 is WSHSY and CDR2 SAAADI. The CDR3 runs to 13 residues. V was cut by 6 bases and J by 2 bases, with 10 bases left in between. CDR3: CASRDGTNTEAFF. The CDR3 DNA follows: TGCGCCAGCAGGGACGGGACAAACACTGAAGCTTTCTTT.

The rearrangement uses TRBV2 and TRBJ2-3; TRBD2 aligns across 9 bases. CDR1 and CDR2 (germline): SNHLY, FYNNEI. This CDR3 region has 16 residues. The J segment lost 1 base and the V segment lost 6 bases, leaving 8 bases of the junction unmatched. CDR3 DNA sequence: TGTGCCAGCAGCGGGCGGGGGGGCCGAGGCACAGATACGCAGTATTTT. Protein sequence: CASSGRGGRGTDTQYF.

The chain has TRBV7-3 and TRBJ2-2, with D perhaps matching TRBD1 (6 bases). The CDR3 consists of 17 residues. Per germline, CDR1 SGHTA and CDR2 FQGTGA. The V end was cut by 5 bases, the J end by 1 base, with 17 bases between. In DNA form, the CDR3 reads TGTGCCAGCAGCCCCTTACCCAGGACAGAGAACACCGGGGAGCTGTTTTTT. Amino acid sequence: CASSPLPRTENTGELFF.

The chain has TRBV5-1 and TRBJ1-4; D not certain. The CDR3 totals 14 residues. Looked up from germline, CDR1 is SGHRS and CDR2 is YFSETQ. V gave up 1 base and J gave up 6 bases, with 10 bases separating them. CDR3 protein: CASSLSGGDEKLFF. CDR3 DNA: TGCGCCAGCAGCTTGTCTGGCGGGGATGAAAAACTGTTTTTT.

This clone was observed a few times. The rearrangement links TRBV28 to TRBJ1-6; TRBD1 matches at 9 bases. The V segment lost 9 bases and the J segment 9 bases; nucleotides outside the gene matches: 9. Germline V gene sequence: CDR1 MDHEN, CDR2 SYDVKM. The length of the CDR3 is 14 residues. The CDR3 DNA reads as TGTGCCAGTCAACCGGGACAGGGTGGTTCACCCCTCCACTTT. The encoded protein is CASQPGQGGSPLHF.

The chain links TRBV29-1 to TRBJ2-1; 8 bases match TRBD2. This CDR3 comprises 13 residues. Germline-derived CDR1 and CDR2 are SQVTM and ANQGSEA. With 6 bases clipped from V and 13 bases from J, the junction kept 14 bases outside the gene matches. The CDR3 DNA follows: TGCAGCGTCGACCCACGGGCGGGGGGTTCTCAGTTCTTC. Encoded protein: CSVDPRAGGSQFF.

The chain is built from TRBV6-1 and TRBJ2-5; the match to TRBD1 covers 7 bases. The J call may be mistaken, given a closer DNA end match to TRBJ2-7. Germline assignment: CDR1 MNHNS and CDR2 SASEGT. The CDR3 spans 14 residues. The CDR3 region is CASSRRDSSYEQYF. CDR3 DNA: TGTGCCAGCAGCCGCAGGGACAGCTCCTACGAGCAGTACTTC.

This clone is a singleton in its sample. V gene TRBV6-5 combines with J gene TRBJ2-3; 9 bases agree with TRBD1. The CDR3 extends over 15 amino acids. Looked up from germline, CDR1 is MNHEY and CDR2 is SVGAGI. V lost 7 bases to trimming and J lost 2 bases; unmatched junction nucleotides: 7. The CDR3 DNA is TGTGCCAGCACCATACAGGGGGCCCCCACAGATACGCAGTATTTT. Protein sequence: CASTIQGAPTDTQYF.

The J gene is TRBJ1-2, the V gene TRBV19; 9 bases align to TRBD1. Germline V gene sequence: CDR1 LNHDA, CDR2 SQIVND (reference sequence). J gave up 0 bases and V 5 bases, and 7 bases lay outside the gene matches. The CDR3 runs 16 residues. Written as DNA, the CDR3 is TGTGCCAGTAGTCGCCGACAGGGGGTCTCTAACTATGGCTACACCTTC. Its translation is CASSRRQGVSNYGYTF.

The chain is built from TRBV19 and TRBJ1-3; 7 nucleotides agree with TRBD1. J lost 2 bases, V lost 3 bases, and 7 bases had no gene match. The CDR3 has 16 amino acids. Per the germline V gene, CDR1 is LNHDA and CDR2 is SQIVND (reference sequence). CDR3 coding DNA: TGTGCCAGTAGTATCGGCGACAGGGTGACTGGAAACACCATATATTTT. This sequence encodes CASSIGDRVTGNTIYF.

The J gene is TRBJ2-7, the V gene TRBV28; tentative D call: TRBD2 (5 bases). V was shortened by 4 bases and J by 3 bases, with 13 bases between the two germline ends. The germline CDR1 and CDR2 sequences are MDHEN and SYDVKM. The CDR3 extends over 14 amino acids. The chain's CDR3 is CASSSLAFSYEQYF. The CDR3 coding sequence is TGTGCCAGCAGTTCCCTAGCATTTAGCTACGAGCAGTACTTC. Supplemented by reference TRBV28 and TRBJ2-7, the full variable domain reads DVKVTQSSRYLVKRTGEKVFLECVQDMDHENMFWYRQDPGLGLRLIYFSYDVKMKEKGDIPEGYSVSREKKERFSLILESASTNQTSMYLCASSSLAFSYEQYFGPGTRLTVT.

The chain employs TRBV4-1 and TRBJ1-1; 8 bases are a match to TRBD1. CDR3 length: 17 residues. Trimming cost V 0 bases and J 0 bases; bases outside gene matches: 6. Germline V gene data show CDR1 as MGHRA and CDR2 as YSYEKL. The CDR3, as DNA: TGCGCCAGCAGCCAAGATAGAGACAGGGGAGTGAACACTGAAGCTTTCTTT. Encoded protein: CASSQDRDRGVNTEAFF.

This clone appeared a single time. V gene TRBV2 combines with J gene TRBJ1-4, with 8 bases identical to TRBD1. This CDR3 comprises 18 residues. The germline V gene encodes CDR1 SNHLY and CDR2 FYNNEI. With 1 base clipped from V and 8 bases from J, the junction kept 15 bases outside the gene matches. The CDR3 DNA reads TGTGCCAGCAGTGAAGAACCGATCCCGCAGGGGGCGGGAGAAAAACTGTTTTTT. It translates to CASSEEPIPQGAGEKLFF.

This clone was seen a handful of times. V and J are TRBV10-3 and TRBJ1-1; no clear D gene. The CDR3 covers 16 residues. Trimming removed 3 bases at V and 2 bases at J, with 16 bases between. Germline CDR1 ENHRY, CDR2 SYGVKD. In DNA form, the CDR3 reads TGTGCCATCAGTGACAATGTCCGGGGAATCAACACTGAAGCTTTCTTT. Translation: CAISDNVRGINTEAFF.

The V and J genes are TRBV4-3 and TRBJ1-2; tentatively, D is TRBD1 (6 bases). The CDR3 runs to 15 residues. V was pared by 1 base and J by 6 bases, with 15 bases between. Germline lookup yields CDR1 LGHNA and CDR2 YSLEER. CDR3 DNA: TGCGCCAGCAGCCAAGTACTCGGGACAATCGATGGCTACACCTTC. Protein product: CASSQVLGTIDGYTF.

This chain links TRBV19 with TRBJ1-1, with a tentative D call TRBD1 (5 bases). The CDR3 totals 15 residues. CDR1 is LNHDA, CDR2 SQIVND, per germline (reference sequence). The V and J ends lost 7 bases and 8 bases respectively, with 23 bases between them. CDR3 coding DNA: TGTGCCAGTACCATCCCCCTTCCCCGGGGGGGAGAAGCTTTCTTT. Encoded protein: CASTIPLPRGGEAFF.

This rearrangement joins TRBV4-3 to TRBJ2-1, with 7 bases that match TRBD2. Trimming removed 4 bases from V and 3 bases from J; junction bases left unmatched: 6. The CDR3 is made up of 15 amino acids. Per germline, CDR1 LGHNA and CDR2 YSLEER. Here the CDR3 reads CASSPSGAFYNEQFF. CDR3 DNA sequence: TGCGCCAGCAGCCCGAGCGGGGCTTTCTACAATGAGCAGTTCTTC.

The V gene is TRBV5-6, the J gene TRBJ2-5, with no clear D. CDR3 size: 12 residues. The V end was cut by 0 bases, the J end by 5 bases, with 5 bases between. Germline CDR1 and CDR2: SGHDT and YYEEEE. DNA of the CDR3: TGTGCCAGCAGCTTGGCCGGGGAGACCCAGTACTTC. Protein product: CASSLAGETQYF.

This sequence joins TRBV25-1 and TRBJ2-2; D gene unclear. Looked up from germline, CDR1 is MGHDK and CDR2 is SYGVNS. Trimming removed 0 bases from V and 3 bases from J, with 2 bases in between. The CDR3 totals 13 residues. The DNA for the CDR3 is TGTGCCAGCAGTGAATACTACACCGGGGAGCTGTTTTTT. Encoded protein: CASSEYYTGELFF.

The rearrangement joins TRBV7-3 to TRBJ2-1, with 11 bases lining up with TRBD2. Germline V gene lookup returns CDR1 SGHTA and CDR2 FQGTGA. J was trimmed by 7 bases and V by 2 bases; bases with no gene match: 4. The CDR3 consists of 15 residues. The CDR3 here is CASSLLAGGGNEQFF. In DNA form, the CDR3 reads TGTGCCAGCAGCTTACTAGCGGGGGGAGGGAATGAGCAGTTCTTC.

The chain joins TRBV5-6 to TRBJ1-2, with 8 bases identical to TRBD1. The germline V gene encodes CDR1 SGHDT and CDR2 YYEEEE. This CDR3 is built from 16 residues. V lost 2 bases to trimming and J lost 3 bases; unmatched junction nucleotides: 9. The CDR3: CASSFGQGARDYGYTF. The CDR3, as DNA: TGTGCCAGCAGCTTCGGCCAGGGGGCGCGAGACTATGGCTACACCTTC.

The chain recombines TRBV7-9 with TRBJ2-1; a possible D gene is TRBD2 (6 bases). V gave up 2 bases and J gave up 8 bases, with 10 bases separating them. The CDR3 totals 13 residues. Looked up from germline, CDR1 is SEHNR and CDR2 is FQNEAQ (reference sequence). The CDR3 DNA sequence: TGTGCCAGCAGCTTATTGGGCGGGGATGAGCAGTTCTTC. This gives the protein CASSLLGGDEQFF.

This clone was detected a few times. The J gene is TRBJ1-3, the V gene TRBV9; 10 bases line up with TRBD1. In germline, CDR1 is SGDLS, CDR2 YYNGEE. This CDR3 is 15 amino acids long. With V trimmed by 3 bases and J by 3 bases, 3 bases remained unmatched. CDR3 residues: CASSGRDRGGNTIYF. In DNA form, the CDR3 reads TGTGCCAGCAGCGGCCGGGACAGGGGTGGAAACACCATATATTTT.